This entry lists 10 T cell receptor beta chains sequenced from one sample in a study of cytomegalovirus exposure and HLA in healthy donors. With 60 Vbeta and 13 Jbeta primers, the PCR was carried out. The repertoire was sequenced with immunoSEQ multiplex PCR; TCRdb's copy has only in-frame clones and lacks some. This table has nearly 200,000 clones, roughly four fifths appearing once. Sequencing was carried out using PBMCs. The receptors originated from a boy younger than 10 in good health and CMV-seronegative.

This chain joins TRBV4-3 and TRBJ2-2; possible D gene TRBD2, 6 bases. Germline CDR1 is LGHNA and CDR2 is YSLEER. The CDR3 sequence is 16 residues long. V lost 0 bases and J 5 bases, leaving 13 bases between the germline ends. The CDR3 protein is CASSQDSGGRTGELFF. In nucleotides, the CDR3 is TGCGCCAGCAGCCAAGATTCCGGGGGACGGACCGGGGAGCTGTTTTTT.

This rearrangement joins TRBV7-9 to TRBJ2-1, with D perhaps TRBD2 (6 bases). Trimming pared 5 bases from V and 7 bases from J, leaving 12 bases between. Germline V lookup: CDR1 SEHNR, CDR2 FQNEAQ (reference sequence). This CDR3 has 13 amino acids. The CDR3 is CASSLGLGNEQFF. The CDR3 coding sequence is TGTGCCAGCAGCCTGGGACTTGGGAATGAGCAGTTCTTC.

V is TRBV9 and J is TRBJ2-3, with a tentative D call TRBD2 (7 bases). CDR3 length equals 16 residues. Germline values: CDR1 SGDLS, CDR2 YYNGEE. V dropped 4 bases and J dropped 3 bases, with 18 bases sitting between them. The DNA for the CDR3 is TGTGCCAGCAGCCCTACCGGGGGGCGGGGTACAGATACGCAGTATTTT. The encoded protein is CASSPTGGRGTDTQYF.

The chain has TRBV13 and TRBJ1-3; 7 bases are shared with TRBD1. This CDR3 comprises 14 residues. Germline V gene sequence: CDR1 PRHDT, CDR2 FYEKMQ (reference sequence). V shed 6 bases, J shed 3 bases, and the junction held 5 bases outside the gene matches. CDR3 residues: CASRSTGDGNTIYF. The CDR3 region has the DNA TGTGCCAGCAGATCCACAGGGGATGGAAACACCATATATTTT.

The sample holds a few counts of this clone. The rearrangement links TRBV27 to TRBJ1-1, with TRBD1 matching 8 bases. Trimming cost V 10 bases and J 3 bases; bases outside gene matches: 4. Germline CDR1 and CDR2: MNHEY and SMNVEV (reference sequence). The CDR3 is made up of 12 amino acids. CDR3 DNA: TGTGCCACTTCGACAGGGGACACTGAAGCTTTCTTT. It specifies CATSTGDTEAFF.

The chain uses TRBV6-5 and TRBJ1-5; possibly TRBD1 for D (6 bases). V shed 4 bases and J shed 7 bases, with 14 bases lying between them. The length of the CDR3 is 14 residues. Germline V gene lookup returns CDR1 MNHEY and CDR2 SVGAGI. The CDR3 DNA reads TGTGCCAGCAGTTCAACAGGGTGGGGACAGCCCCAGCATTTT. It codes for CASSSTGWGQPQHF.

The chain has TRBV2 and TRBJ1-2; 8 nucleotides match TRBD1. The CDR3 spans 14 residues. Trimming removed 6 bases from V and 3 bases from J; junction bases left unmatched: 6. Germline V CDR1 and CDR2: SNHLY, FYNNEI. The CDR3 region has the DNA TGTGCCAGCAGCCCCGGACAGGGAGACTATGGCTACACCTTC. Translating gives CASSPGQGDYGYTF.

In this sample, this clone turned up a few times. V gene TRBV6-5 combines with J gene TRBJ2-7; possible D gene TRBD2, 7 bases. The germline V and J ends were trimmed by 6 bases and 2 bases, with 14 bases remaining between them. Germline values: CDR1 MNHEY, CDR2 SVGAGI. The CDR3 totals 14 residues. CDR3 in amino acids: CASRGRGGPYEQYF. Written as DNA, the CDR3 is TGTGCCAGCAGAGGTAGGGGGGGCCCCTACGAGCAGTACTTC.

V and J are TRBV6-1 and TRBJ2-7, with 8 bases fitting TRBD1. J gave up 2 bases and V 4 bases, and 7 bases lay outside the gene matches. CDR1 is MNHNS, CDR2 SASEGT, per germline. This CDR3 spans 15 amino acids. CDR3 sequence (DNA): TGTGCCAGCAGTGTGGTAGGACAGGGTCCCTACGAGCAGTACTTC. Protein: CASSVVGQGPYEQYF.

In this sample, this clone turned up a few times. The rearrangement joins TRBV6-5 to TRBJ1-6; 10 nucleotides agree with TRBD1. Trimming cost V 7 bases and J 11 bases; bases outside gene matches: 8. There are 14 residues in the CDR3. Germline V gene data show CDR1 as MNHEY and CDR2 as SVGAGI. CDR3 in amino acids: CASTRTGGVTPLHF. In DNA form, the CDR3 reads TGTGCCAGCACGAGGACAGGGGGAGTTACACCCCTCCACTTT.